This T cell receptor (beta chain) is drawn from a study of graft-versus-host responses after intestinal transplantation. Study observations and caveats: Early after transplant, HvG declines were associated with peak levels of circulating GvH clones.

Assay used: immunoSEQ multiplex PCR; TCRdb lists only in-frame clones, some missing. Of around 110,000 clones listed, 90% are singletons. This CDR3 spans 15 amino acids. With 6 bases clipped from V and 5 bases from J, the junction kept 8 bases outside the gene matches. Germline values: CDR1 SNHLY, CDR2 FYNNEI. About this clone: The antigen is not known.

V is TRBV2 and J is TRBJ2-2; 8 bases align to TRBD2. This specimen consisted of unstimulated CD4+ T cells sorted from spleen or lymph node cells, obtained before intestinal transplant. This sequence originates from a human donor who received an intestinal transplant. CDR3 protein: CASSSSGMGTGELFF. Here the CDR3 DNA reads TGTGCCAGCAGCAGTAGCGGGATGGGGACCGGGGAGCTGTTTTTT.